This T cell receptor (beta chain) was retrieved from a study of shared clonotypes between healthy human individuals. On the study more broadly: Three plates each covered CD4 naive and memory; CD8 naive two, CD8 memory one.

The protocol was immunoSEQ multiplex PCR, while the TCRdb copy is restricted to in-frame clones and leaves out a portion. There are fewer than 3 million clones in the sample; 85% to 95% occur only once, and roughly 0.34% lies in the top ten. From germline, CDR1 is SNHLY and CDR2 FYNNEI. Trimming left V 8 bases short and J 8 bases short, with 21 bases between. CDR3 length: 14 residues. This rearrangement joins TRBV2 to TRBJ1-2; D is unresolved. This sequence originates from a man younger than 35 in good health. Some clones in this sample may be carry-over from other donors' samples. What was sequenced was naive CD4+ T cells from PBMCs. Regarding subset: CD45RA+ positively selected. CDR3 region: CASSRNKPELGYTF. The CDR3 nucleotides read TGTGCCAGCTCTCGTAATAAGCCAGAACTGGGCTACACCTTC.